This TCR beta chain was captured in a study of T cells after yellow fever vaccination. Overall study findings and caveats: Contamination by abundant bulk-population clonotypes could be present in FACS-sorted repertoires. Post-booster repertoires contained most primary-vaccination clones again (96% CD4, around 89% CD8). At day 0, almost all vaccine-responding clonotypes escaped detection in the sorted memory subsets.

This clonotype showed up many times. TCRdb called the 5' RACE reads again in MiXCR, with one record for every CDR3 protein. The top ten hold roughly 20% of the sample, which has 20,000 to 25,000 distinct CDR3 sequences, around 5.5% seen once. The V gene's germline CDR1 is ENHRY and CDR2 SYGVKD. The CDR3 spans 14 residues. Losses at the gene ends were 6 bases for V and 2 bases for J; bases not matched to a gene: 6. Sequences were derived from PBMCs, either bulk or a sorted T-cell subset (CD4+, CD8+, memory, or dextramer-sorted; not recorded which), sampled about 41 days after the first yellow fever vaccination. The TCR originated in a man between 18 and 29 years old who received the YFV17D yellow fever vaccine. V usage is TRBV10-3 and J usage is TRBJ2-5, with 7 bases lining up with TRBD2. The CDR3 nucleotides are TGTGCCATCAGGGGCCGGGAGGCGCAAGAGACCCAGTACTTC. Its translation: CAIRGREAQETQYF.